Presented here are 23 T cell receptor beta chains from one specimen sequenced in a study of spatial heterogeneity in lung cancer. TCRdb re-derived calls from the 5' RACE reads in MiXCR, one entry per CDR3 protein. The sample shows roughly 11,000 distinct CDR3 sequences, approximately 15% of them seen only once. Time point: sample taken at primary tumor resection. Unsorted whole RNA samples from tumor, nontumor lung or frozen PBMC were sequenced. This specimen was PBMCs, taken at surgery. The receptor source for this set is a male donor with early-stage non-small cell lung cancer.

This clonotype was observed at least ten times. The chain couples TRBV7-3 to TRBJ2-1; a possible D gene is TRBD1 (5 bases). V was trimmed by 5 bases and J by 4 bases, leaving 12 bases between them. Germline V gene data show CDR1 as SGHTA and CDR2 as FQGTGA. The CDR3 totals 14 residues. CDR3 protein: CASSANQGYNEQFF. As DNA, the CDR3 is TGTGCCAGCAGCGCGAACCAGGGTTACAATGAGCAGTTCTTC. Variable domain in full (rest from reference TRBV7-3 and TRBJ2-1): GAGVSQTPSNKVTEKGKYVELRCDPISGHTALYWYRQSLGQGPEFLIYFQGTGAADDSGLPNDRFFAVRPEGSVSTLKIQRTERGDSAVYLCASSANQGYNEQFFGPGTRLTVL.

The J gene is TRBJ2-1, the V gene TRBV5-4; 8 bases map to TRBD2. The CDR3 has 13 residues. Germline lookup yields CDR1 SGHNT and CDR2 YYREEE (reference sequence). The ends lost 2 bases at V and 16 bases at J; junction bases unmatched: 11. CDR3 sequence: CASSFYSGSSVFF. CDR3 coding DNA: TGTGCCAGCAGCTTTTACAGCGGGAGTAGCGTCTTCTTC.

The J gene is TRBJ2-1, the V gene TRBV5-8; D is possibly TRBD1 (6 bases). CDR1 is SGHTS and CDR2 is YDEGEE in the germline V gene. This CDR3 contains 16 residues. V gave up 4 bases and J gave up 0 bases, with 14 bases separating them. In DNA form, the CDR3 reads TGTGCCAGCAGCCATGGGATAGGGGGCTCCTACAATGAGCAGTTCTTC. Protein: CASSHGIGGSYNEQFF.

The V call is TRBV4-1, the J call TRBJ2-7; D unclear. CDR3 length equals 16 residues. Trimming removed 1 base from V and 3 bases from J, with 16 bases in between. Germline V gene sequence: CDR1 MGHRA, CDR2 YSYEKL. The CDR3 DNA sequence: TGCGCCAGCAGCCAAGCCCTGGCCGCCCTAAACTACGAGCAGTACTTC. It encodes CASSQALAALNYEQYF.

This clonotype was seen only a few times. A much larger clone lies a single base off, so this may be a read error. The chain is built from TRBV18 and TRBJ1-3; a possible D gene is TRBD1 (6 bases). The length of the CDR3 is 16 residues. Germline V CDR1 and CDR2: KGHSH, LQKENI. The CDR3 protein is CASSQSTGASENTIYF. Written as DNA, the CDR3 is TGTGCCAGCTCACAATCGACAGGCGCCTCTGAAAACACCATATATTTT.

In regard to this clonotype: At one end, the junction sequence differs from germline, possibly due to a read error. The chain couples TRBV7-9 to TRBJ1-2, with D maybe TRBD1 (5 bases). The CDR3 runs to 17 residues. Germline V lookup: CDR1 SEHNR, CDR2 FQNEAQ (reference sequence). The CDR3 protein is CASSLGPLTTDNYGYTF. The CDR3 DNA reads as TGTGCCAGCAGTTTAGGCCCCCTCACGACAGATAACTATGGCTACACCTTC.

This clonotype was counted a few times. This chain connects TRBV11-2 to TRBJ2-1, with D unresolved. V was trimmed by 0 bases and J by 9 bases, leaving 6 bases between them. Germline V gene data show CDR1 as SGHAT and CDR2 as FQNNGV. This CDR3 region has 12 residues. The CDR3 is CASSLDFGEQFF. The CDR3 coding sequence is TGTGCCAGCAGCTTAGATTTCGGTGAGCAGTTCTTC.

This clonotype has only a few counts. The chain has TRBV7-8 and TRBJ1-3; D is uncertain. V was trimmed by 5 bases and J by 4 bases, leaving 12 bases between them. The germline gives CDR1 SGHVS, CDR2 FQNEAQ. The CDR3 covers 14 residues. CDR3 bases: TGTGCCAGCAGCCTAGGACGAAGAGGAAACACCATATATTTT. This translates into CASSLGRRGNTIYF.

This clonotype has only a few counts. The chain couples TRBV6-5 to TRBJ2-5; D gene uncertain. Per germline, CDR1 MNHEY and CDR2 SVGAGI. This CDR3 spans 13 amino acids. V lost 2 bases and J lost 7, with 11 bases in between. The CDR3 loop is CASSYVGTGTQYF. The CDR3 nucleotides read TGTGCCAGCAGTTACGTAGGCACGGGGACCCAGTACTTC.

This clonotype was seen many times. CDR3 region: CASSDTGAAYNEQFF. CDR3 coding DNA: TGTGCCAGCAGCGACACAGGTGCCGCCTACAATGAGCAGTTCTTC. The V call is TRBV6-5, the J call TRBJ2-1; D may be TRBD1 (5 bases). Trimming shortened V by 6 bases and J by 2 bases, and 14 bases separated the two germline ends. CDR3 length: 15 amino acids. CDR1 and CDR2 (germline): MNHEY, SVGAGI.

Only a few counts were recorded for this clonotype. V usage is TRBV12-3 or TRBV12-4 and J usage is TRBJ2-1; perhaps TRBD2 as D (5 bases). Trimming took off 3 bases at V and 0 bases at J, with 9 bases between the two ends. The CDR3 spans 15 residues. CDR3 sequence: CASSFGGSSYNEQFF. The CDR3 DNA is TGTGCCAGCAGTTTCGGTGGGAGCTCCTACAATGAGCAGTTCTTC.

This clonotype was observed a handful of times. The rearrangement links TRBV19 to TRBJ2-7; 7 bases match TRBD2. The CDR3 is 15 amino acids. The V and J ends lost 3 bases and 1 base, in that order; junction bases with no gene match: 6. Germline-derived CDR1 and CDR2 are LNHDA and SQIVND (reference sequence). CDR3 loop: CASSIGAGESYEQYF. CDR3 in DNA: TGTGCCAGTAGTATCGGGGCGGGAGAATCCTACGAGCAGTACTTC.

Ten or more counts support this clonotype. V gene TRBV7-8 combines with J gene TRBJ1-4; D not resolved. CDR3 length equals 13 residues. The V end lost 1 base, the J end lost 10 bases, and 10 bases lay between the germline ends. The germline V gene has CDR1 SGHVS and CDR2 FQNEAQ. The CDR3 reads CASSLVVGGKLFF. The CDR3 region has the DNA TGTGCCAGCAGCTTAGTAGTAGGCGGAAAACTGTTTTTT.

This rearrangement joins TRBV18 to TRBJ2-2; weak D call: TRBD1 (6 bases). This CDR3 spans 15 amino acids. Germline CDR1 is KGHSH and CDR2 is LQKENI. V lost 6 bases and J 3 bases, leaving 14 bases between the germline ends. The CDR3 region is CASSPGVPDTGELFF. In nucleotides, the CDR3 is TGTGCCAGCTCGCCAGGGGTCCCCGACACCGGGGAGCTGTTTTTT.

CDR3 loop: CSVVVTGRDYEQYF. The CDR3 DNA follows: TGCAGCGTCGTTGTTACAGGACGAGACTACGAGCAGTACTTC. V is TRBV29-1 and J is TRBJ2-7, with D tentatively TRBD1 (5 bases). This CDR3 is built from 14 residues. The V and J ends lost 6 bases and 3 bases respectively, with 18 bases between them. Germline values: CDR1 SQVTM, CDR2 ANQGSEA.

As for this clonotype: At one end the junction does not follow the germline gene, possibly because of a read error. This rearrangement joins TRBV7-9 to TRBJ2-5; a weak D match, TRBD1 (5 bases). This CDR3 spans 14 amino acids. The V gene's germline CDR1 is SEHNR and CDR2 FQNEAQ (reference sequence). The CDR3 nucleotides read TGTGCCAGCAGCTTAGTAAGACAGCAAGAGACCCCGTACTTC. It encodes CASSLVRQQETPYF.

The chain recombines TRBV19 with TRBJ2-7; 7 bases match TRBD1. Germline CDR1 and CDR2: LNHDA and SQIVND (reference sequence). V was clipped by 1 base and J by 1 base; unmatched bases: 7. This CDR3 is 16 amino acids long. The CDR3: CASSIGDSQQSYEQYF. In nucleotides, the CDR3 is TGTGCCAGTAGTATAGGGGACAGCCAGCAGTCCTACGAGCAGTACTTC.

This clonotype was recorded at least ten times. This sequence joins TRBV28 and TRBJ2-2, with 10 nucleotides matching TRBD2. Losses at the gene ends were 7 bases for V and 3 bases for J; bases not matched to a gene: 8. Germline-derived CDR1 and CDR2 are MDHEN and SYDVKM. The CDR3 contains 16 residues. As DNA, the CDR3 is TGTGCCAGCACGGAGAGCGGGAGGGTATACACCGGGGAGCTGTTTTTT. The encoded protein is CASTESGRVYTGELFF.

This clonotype came up many times. J is TRBJ2-1 and V is TRBV18; no clear D gene. The CDR3 is 15 amino acids. V lost 6 bases to trimming and J lost 8 bases, with 20 bases between them. Germline CDR1 is KGHSH and CDR2 is LQKENI. The chain's CDR3 is CASSNGRISRDEQFF. The CDR3 DNA sequence: TGTGCCAGCTCGAACGGAAGGATTTCTAGGGATGAGCAGTTCTTC.

This clonotype was counted only a few times. The gene calls are TRBV20-1 and TRBJ2-1; 12 bases line up with TRBD2. CDR3 length equals 17 residues. Unmatched junction bases numbered 11, after V lost 8 bases and J lost 0 bases. Germline CDR1 is DFQATT and CDR2 is SNEGSKA (reference sequence). The CDR3 sequence: CSSPGTSGLSSYNEQFF. As DNA, the CDR3 is TGCAGTTCACCCGGGACTAGCGGGTTGAGCTCCTACAATGAGCAGTTCTTC.

This clonotype was observed at least ten times. V is TRBV13 and J is TRBJ2-7; 7 bases are shared with TRBD1. J lost 2 bases, V lost 5 bases, and 6 bases had no gene match. The germline V gene encodes CDR1 PRHDT and CDR2 FYEKMQ (reference sequence). The CDR3 extends over 14 amino acids. The CDR3 loop is CASSLRQGTYEQYF. As DNA, the CDR3 is TGTGCCAGCAGCCTCAGACAGGGCACCTACGAGCAGTACTTC.

This clonotype has more than one count but fewer than ten. This rearrangement joins TRBV15 to TRBJ2-5, with 9 bases fitting TRBD2. This CDR3 comprises 17 residues. V was pared by 3 bases and J by 5 bases, with 13 bases of the junction left unmatched. Germline V gene sequence: CDR1 LNHNV, CDR2 YYDKDF (reference sequence). Here the CDR3 DNA reads TGTGCCACCAGCAGCCCCGAGACTAGCGGTATCTGGGAGACCCAGTACTTC. It specifies CATSSPETSGIWETQYF.

This clonotype came up a few times. The chain links TRBV29-1 to TRBJ1-4, with 10 positions matching TRBD1. CDR1 and CDR2 from the germline V gene are SQVTM and ANQGSEA. V was clipped by 3 bases and J by 7 bases; unmatched bases: 11. The CDR3 spans 16 residues. The CDR3 protein is CSVDLGTGARGEKLFF. CDR3 sequence (DNA): TGCAGCGTTGATCTCGGGACAGGGGCCCGGGGTGAAAAACTGTTTTTT.